This T cell receptor beta chain was recorded in a study of T cell responses to AZD1222 COVID-19 vaccine. Study information: Samples with a second dose at about 4 or about 12 weeks were pooled together.

Trimming pared 5 bases from V and 4 bases from J, leaving 13 bases between. CDR1 and CDR2 from the germline V gene are LGHDT and YNNKEL (reference sequence). This CDR3 region has 14 residues. Data came from immunoSEQ multiplex PCR; TCRdb stores just in-frame clones and leaves some out. The data show about 120,000 clones, with almost 95% seen just once and around 1.7% held by the top ten. General study results and limits: The CD4 TCRs associated with vaccination extended across spike and predominated at 160-218 and 743-854. Baseline seropositivity characterized only a handful of AZD1222 recipients.

Details on this clone: Its antigen remains unknown.

The sample was peripheral blood, taken on day 0 of AZD1222 vaccination. The chain joins TRBV3-1 (or the pseudogene TRBV3-2) to TRBJ2-3, with TRBD2 as a possible D gene (6 bases). The sequence derives from an adult in good health. Here the CDR3 DNA reads TGTGCCAGCAGCGGAGGGCCCGGCCCAGATACGCAGTATTTT. Translating it yields CASSGGPGPDTQYF.